This entry describes one T cell receptor (beta chain). Starting material of roughly 550 ng total RNA yielded TCR beta cDNA via a constant-region primer. Modified slightly, ARM-PCR produced TCR beta libraries over three nested multiplex PCR rounds. Two initial PCR rounds of roughly 10 cycles each paired TRBV1-TRBV30 forward primers with a C-beta reverse primer. TCRdb re-called the multiplex PCR reads with MiXCR, one entry per CDR3 protein. The sample yields roughly 80,000 distinct CDR3 sequences, about 70% seen once. For each extraction, RNA and DNA were obtained together from about 20-30 mg of unsorted bulk tissue. Each individual tumor supplied samples from five separate regions. The data originate from a study of tumor-infiltrating lymphocytes in primary liver carcinoma. Looking at the study overall: Regardless of tissue type, samples showed similar yields of roughly 3.65 to 8 million productive TCRbeta reads.

Germline lookup yields CDR1 LGHNA and CDR2 YNFKEQ. After removal of 5 bases from V and 6 bases from J, the junction contained 17 bases not matched to a gene. The CDR3 has 17 amino acids. The source is an older woman with primary liver carcinoma and hepatitis B virus infection. The sequenced sample consisted of liver tumor tissue from sampling region 4. The subset was: tumor region T4, right-lateral pole. V usage is TRBV4-2 and J usage is TRBJ2-5; 8 bases align to TRBD2. The CDR3 sequence: CASSKTGTRNVSKTQYF. As DNA, the CDR3 is TGTGCCAGCAGCAAAACCGGGACTAGGAATGTCTCAAAGACCCAGTACTTC.